The clone carrying this T cell receptor beta chain was observed a few times. TCRdb called the 5' RACE reads again in MiXCR, with one record for every CDR3 protein. Seen here are 450,000 to 650,000 distinct CDR3 sequences, 18% observed once, and the top ten hold 9.5% to 15%. This entry is derived from a study of T-cell memory formation after mild COVID-19. The source material was PBMCs or a T cell subset sorted from them (not recorded which). The clonotype was recovered from an adult woman who had mild COVID-19 (a few samples of this study predate the infection). Cell type and time point are not known.

The CDR3 sequence: CASSPRAYNEQFF. The DNA for the CDR3 is TGTGCCAGCAGTCCCCGGGCCTACAATGAGCAGTTCTTC. V gene TRBV5-5 combines with J gene TRBJ2-1, with D unclear. V lost 5 bases and J 2 bases, leaving 8 bases between the germline ends. Germline lookup yields CDR1 SGHKS and CDR2 YYEKEE (reference sequence). The CDR3 sequence is 13 residues long.